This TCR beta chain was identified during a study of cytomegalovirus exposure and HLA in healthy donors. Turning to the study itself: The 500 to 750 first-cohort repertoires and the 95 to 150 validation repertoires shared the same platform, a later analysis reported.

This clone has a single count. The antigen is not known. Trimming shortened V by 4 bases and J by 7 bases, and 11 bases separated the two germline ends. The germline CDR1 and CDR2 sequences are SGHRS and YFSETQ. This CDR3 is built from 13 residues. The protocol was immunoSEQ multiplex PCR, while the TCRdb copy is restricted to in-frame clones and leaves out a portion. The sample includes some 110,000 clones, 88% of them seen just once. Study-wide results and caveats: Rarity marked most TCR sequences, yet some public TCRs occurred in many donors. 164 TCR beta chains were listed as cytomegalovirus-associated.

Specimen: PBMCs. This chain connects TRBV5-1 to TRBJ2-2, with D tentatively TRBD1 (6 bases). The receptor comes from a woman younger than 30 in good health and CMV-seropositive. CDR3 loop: CASSEQGVGELFF. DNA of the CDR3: TGCGCCAGCAGCGAACAGGGAGTCGGGGAGCTGTTTTTT.